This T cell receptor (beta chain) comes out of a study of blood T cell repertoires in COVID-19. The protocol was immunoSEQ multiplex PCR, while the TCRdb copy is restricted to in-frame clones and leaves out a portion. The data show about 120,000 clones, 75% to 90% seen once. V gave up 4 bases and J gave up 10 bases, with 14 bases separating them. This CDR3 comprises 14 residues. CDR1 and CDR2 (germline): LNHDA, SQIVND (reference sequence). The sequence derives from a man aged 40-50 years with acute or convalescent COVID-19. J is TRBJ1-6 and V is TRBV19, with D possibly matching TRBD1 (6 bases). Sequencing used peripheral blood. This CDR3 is CASSKNREKSPLHF. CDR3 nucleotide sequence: TGTGCCAGTAGTAAAAACAGGGAGAAGTCACCCCTCCACTTT.